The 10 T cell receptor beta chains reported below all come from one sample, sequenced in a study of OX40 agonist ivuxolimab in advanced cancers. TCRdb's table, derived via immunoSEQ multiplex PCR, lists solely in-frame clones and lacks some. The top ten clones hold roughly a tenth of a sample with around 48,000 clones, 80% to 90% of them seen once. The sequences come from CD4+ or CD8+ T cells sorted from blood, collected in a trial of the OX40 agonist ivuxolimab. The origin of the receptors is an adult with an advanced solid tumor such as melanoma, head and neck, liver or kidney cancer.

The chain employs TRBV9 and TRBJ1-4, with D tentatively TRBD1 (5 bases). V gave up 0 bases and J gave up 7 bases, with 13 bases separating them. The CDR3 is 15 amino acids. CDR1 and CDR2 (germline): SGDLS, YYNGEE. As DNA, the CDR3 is TGTGCCAGCAGCGTAGACCCGACAGCCCCTGAAAAACTGTTTTTT. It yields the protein CASSVDPTAPEKLFF.

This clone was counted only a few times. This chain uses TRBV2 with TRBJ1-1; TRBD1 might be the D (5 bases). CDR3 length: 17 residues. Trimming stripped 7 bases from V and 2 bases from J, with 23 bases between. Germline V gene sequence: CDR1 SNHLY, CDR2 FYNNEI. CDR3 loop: CASIITWGGRGNTEAFF. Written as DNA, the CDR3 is TGTGCCAGCATTATAACCTGGGGGGGACGGGGAAACACTGAAGCTTTCTTT.

The CDR3 protein is CASSTTGTGGTANEKLFF. In DNA form, the CDR3 reads TGTGCCAGCTCAACAACCGGGACAGGGGGTACGGCTAATGAAAAACTGTTTTTT. The chain combines TRBV18 with TRBJ1-4; 11 bases fit TRBD1. The CDR3 is 18 amino acids. The V and J ends lost 5 bases and 3 bases, in that order; junction bases with no gene match: 11. From germline, CDR1 is KGHSH and CDR2 LQKENI. Filled out from reference TRBV18 and TRBJ1-4, the complete variable domain reads NAGVMQNPRHLVRRRGQEARLRCSPMKGHSHVYWYRQLPEEGLKFMVYLQKENIIDESGMPKERFSAEFPKEGPSILRIQQVVRGDSAAYFCASSTTGTGGTANEKLFFGSGTQLSVL.

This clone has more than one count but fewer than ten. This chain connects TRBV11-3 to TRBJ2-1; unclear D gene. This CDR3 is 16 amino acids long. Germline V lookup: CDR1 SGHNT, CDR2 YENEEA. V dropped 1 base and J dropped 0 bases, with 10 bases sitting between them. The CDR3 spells CASSLGVHPSYNEQFF. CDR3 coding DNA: TGTGCCAGCAGCTTAGGGGTTCACCCCTCCTACAATGAGCAGTTCTTC.

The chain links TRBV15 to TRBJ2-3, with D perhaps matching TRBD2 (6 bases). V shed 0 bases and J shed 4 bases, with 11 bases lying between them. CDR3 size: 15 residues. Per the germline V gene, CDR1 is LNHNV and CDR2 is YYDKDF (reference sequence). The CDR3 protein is CATSRDGWRADTQYF. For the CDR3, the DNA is TGTGCCACCAGCAGAGATGGATGGAGGGCAGATACGCAGTATTTT. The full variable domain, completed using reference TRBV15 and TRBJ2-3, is DAMVIQNPRYQVTQFGKPVTLSCSQTLNHNVMYWYQQKSSQAPKLLFHYYDKDFNNEADTPDNFQSRRPNTSFCFLDIRSPGLGDTAMYLCATSRDGWRADTQYFGPGTRLTVL.

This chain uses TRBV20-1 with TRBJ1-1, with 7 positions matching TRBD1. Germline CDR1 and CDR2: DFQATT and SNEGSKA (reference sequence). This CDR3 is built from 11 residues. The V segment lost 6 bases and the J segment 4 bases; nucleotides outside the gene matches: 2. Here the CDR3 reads CSAQGGTEAFF. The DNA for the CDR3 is TGCAGTGCCCAGGGGGGCACTGAAGCTTTCTTT.

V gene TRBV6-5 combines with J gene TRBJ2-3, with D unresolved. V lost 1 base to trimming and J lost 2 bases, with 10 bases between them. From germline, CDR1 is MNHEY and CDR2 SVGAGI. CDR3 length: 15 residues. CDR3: CASSYYGHTTDTQYF. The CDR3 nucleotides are TGTGCCAGCAGTTACTATGGGCATACCACAGATACGCAGTATTTT.

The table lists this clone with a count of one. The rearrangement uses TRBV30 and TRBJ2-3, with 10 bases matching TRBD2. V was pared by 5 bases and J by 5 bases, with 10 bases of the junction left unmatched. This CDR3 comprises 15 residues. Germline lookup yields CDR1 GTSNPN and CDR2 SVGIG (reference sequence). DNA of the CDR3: TGTGCCTGGGGAACTTTAGCGGGAGGAGGAGATACGCAGTATTTT. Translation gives CAWGTLAGGGDTQYF.

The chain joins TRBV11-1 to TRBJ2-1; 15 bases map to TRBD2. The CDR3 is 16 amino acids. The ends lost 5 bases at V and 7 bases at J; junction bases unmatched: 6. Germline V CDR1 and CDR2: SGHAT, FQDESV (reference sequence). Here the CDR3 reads CASSTTGTSGRNEQFF. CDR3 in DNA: TGTGCCAGCAGCACCACCGGGACTAGCGGGAGGAATGAGCAGTTCTTC.

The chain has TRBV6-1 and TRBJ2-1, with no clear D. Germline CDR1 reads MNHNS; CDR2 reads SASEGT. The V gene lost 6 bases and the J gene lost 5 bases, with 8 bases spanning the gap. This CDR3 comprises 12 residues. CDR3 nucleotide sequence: TGTGCCAGCAGGAACACGAACAATGAGCAGTTCTTC. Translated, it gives CASRNTNNEQFF.